This T cell receptor beta chain was sequenced for a study of blood T cell repertoires in COVID-19. Across the study: Collection of acute and convalescent COVID-19 samples took place in the United States, Italy and Spain. T cells, B-cell-depleted T cells, or PBMCs supplied cDNA or gDNA.

The CDR3 contains 11 residues. V shed 10 bases and J shed 10 bases, with 11 bases lying between them. The germline gives CDR1 WNHNN, CDR2 SYGVQD (reference sequence). Methods used by the authors: Nucleated cell number was recorded as an estimate derived from reference gene primer amplification. Generated by immunoSEQ multiplex PCR, the TCRdb table keeps only in-frame clones and is missing some. The V and J calls and clone size were taken over from that table, and D and trimming were inferred from the DNA. The table records under 100,000 clones, more than 60% of them present only once. Sequenced sample: peripheral blood. V and J are TRBV10-1 and TRBJ1-6; unclear D gene. This receptor was identified in a woman over 75 with active or convalescent COVID-19. This chain's CDR3 is CAIRFVSPLHF. Here the CDR3 DNA reads TGCGCCATCAGATTCGTCTCACCCCTCCACTTT.